Below are 31 T cell receptor beta chains sequenced from a single sample in a study of shared clonotypes between healthy human individuals. Generated by immunoSEQ multiplex PCR, the TCRdb table keeps only in-frame clones and is missing some. The repertoire holds roughly 680,000 clones, with 72% as singletons. Sequencing input: memory CD4+ T cells sorted from blood. Stated subset: CD45RA-negative fraction. The origin of the receptors is a woman aged 25 to 39 in good health.

The chain is built from TRBV4-1 and TRBJ2-2; 7 nucleotides line up with TRBD1. The ends lost 0 bases at V and 4 bases at J; junction bases unmatched: 5. The CDR3 sequence is 16 residues long. The germline CDR1 and CDR2 sequences are MGHRA and YSYEKL. The DNA for the CDR3 is TGCGCCAGCAGCCAAGATCAGGGGGTGAGCACCGGGGAGCTGTTTTTT. Protein product: CASSQDQGVSTGELFF.

This clone has a handful of counts. This rearrangement joins TRBV29-1 to TRBJ1-2; possibly TRBD1 for D (6 bases). Germline CDR1 reads SQVTM; CDR2 reads ANQGSEA. Between the trimmed V and J ends, which lost 7 bases and 2 bases, there was a span of 11 bases. The CDR3 has 12 amino acids. Here the CDR3 DNA reads TGCAGCGCAGGGGATGGAAACTATGGCTACACCTTC. It is translated as CSAGDGNYGYTF.

The chain combines TRBV11-2 with TRBJ2-7; D perhaps matches TRBD1 (5 bases). V was cut by 5 bases and J by 2 bases, with 16 bases left in between. Per the germline V gene, CDR1 is SGHAT and CDR2 is FQNNGV. The CDR3 loop spans 15 amino acids. CDR3 in amino acids: CASSETDSGPYEQYF. The CDR3 nucleotides read TGTGCCAGCAGCGAAACTGACAGTGGCCCCTACGAGCAGTACTTC.

In its sample, this clone was seen a few times. Here the CDR3 DNA reads TGTGCCATCAGTGGGGGACTAGCGGGGCACCAAGAGACCCAGTACTTC. Translating it yields CAISGGLAGHQETQYF. The chain uses TRBV10-3 and TRBJ2-5, with 13 bases that match TRBD2. This CDR3 is built from 16 residues. Germline CDR1 ENHRY, CDR2 SYGVKD. Unmatched junction bases numbered 2, after V lost 4 bases and J lost 0 bases.

This clone was detected a few times. J is TRBJ2-3 and V is TRBV4-2, with 12 positions matching TRBD2. This CDR3 is built from 18 residues. Germline values: CDR1 LGHNA, CDR2 YNFKEQ. Trimming took 5 bases from V and 2 from J; bases not matched to a gene: 11. CDR3 protein: CASSSTSGRLGSTDTQYF. The CDR3 DNA is TGTGCCAGCAGCTCGACTAGCGGGAGATTGGGATCCACAGATACGCAGTATTTT.

The chain links TRBV28 to TRBJ2-7; possible D gene TRBD1, 5 bases. V was clipped by 10 bases and J by 2 bases, with 18 bases between them. The CDR3 is 14 residues long. Germline CDR1 and CDR2: MDHEN and SYDVKM. CDR3 amino acids: CATYTDSQPYEQYF. The DNA for the CDR3 is TGTGCCACGTACACTGACAGCCAACCCTACGAGCAGTACTTC.

The V call is TRBV18, the J call TRBJ2-1; 7 nucleotides match TRBD1. Trimming took 4 bases from V and 7 from J; bases not matched to a gene: 7. Per the germline V gene, CDR1 is KGHSH and CDR2 is LQKENI. CDR3 length: 14 amino acids. In DNA, the CDR3 is TGTGCCAGCTCACGGACAGGCTGGGAGAATGAGCAGTTCTTC. This codes for CASSRTGWENEQFF.

The chain couples TRBV2 to TRBJ2-1; TRBD2 matches at 10 bases. CDR1 is SNHLY, CDR2 FYNNEI, per germline. The V segment lost 2 bases and the J segment 6 bases; nucleotides outside the gene matches: 4. The CDR3 contains 15 residues. CDR3 nucleotide sequence: TGTGCCAGCAGTGAACTAGCGGGAGTGGGCAATGAGCAGTTCTTC. It codes for CASSELAGVGNEQFF.

The genes are TRBV28 and TRBJ2-7; 8 nucleotides match TRBD2. Germline V gene lookup returns CDR1 MDHEN and CDR2 SYDVKM. This CDR3 has 17 amino acids. V lost 5 bases to trimming and J lost 2 bases; unmatched junction nucleotides: 14. CDR3 sequence (DNA): TGTGCCAGCAGTCCATCCCCGATAGCGGGATTGACCTACGAGCAGTACTTC. It encodes CASSPSPIAGLTYEQYF.

The chain recombines TRBV10-3 with TRBJ2-1; 7 nucleotides match TRBD2. This CDR3 is 14 amino acids long. CDR1 is ENHRY and CDR2 is SYGVKD in the germline V gene. The V and J ends lost 0 bases and 8 bases, in that order; junction bases with no gene match: 4. The CDR3 coding sequence is TGTGCCATCAGTGAGTCGCCTAGCGGATATGAGCAGTTCTTC. Its protein product is CAISESPSGYEQFF.

The chain couples TRBV28 to TRBJ2-7; 10 bases line up with TRBD1. This CDR3 is 15 amino acids long. Germline-derived CDR1 and CDR2 are MDHEN and SYDVKM. V trimming: 6 bases; J trimming: 5 bases; junction bases outside the gene matches: 10. This CDR3 is CASRPSGTGVHEQYF. CDR3 coding DNA: TGTGCCAGCAGGCCCTCCGGGACAGGGGTCCACGAGCAGTACTTC.

The V gene is TRBV19, the J gene TRBJ2-1; 10 bases match TRBD1. J gave up 8 bases and V 7 bases, and 11 bases lay outside the gene matches. The length of the CDR3 is 15 residues. Germline V CDR1 and CDR2: LNHDA, SQIVND (reference sequence). For the CDR3, the DNA is TGTGCCAGTATCCCCGGACAGGGGGGTTTATATGAGCAGTTCTTC. It translates to CASIPGQGGLYEQFF.

Comment on this clone: This same CDR3 is encoded by further DNA sequences in the sample. The V call is TRBV6-6, the J call TRBJ1-5; D is possibly TRBD1 (5 bases). Germline loops: CDR1 MNHNY, CDR2 SVGAGI (reference sequence). V gave up 6 bases and J gave up 5 bases, with 11 bases separating them. This CDR3 comprises 13 residues. The CDR3 loop is CASSGGPYQPQHF. The CDR3 region has the DNA TGTGCCAGCAGCGGGGGTCCCTATCAGCCCCAGCATTTT.

The chain carries TRBV28 and TRBJ1-5; D is undetermined. The CDR3 loop spans 15 amino acids. Germline V CDR1 and CDR2: MDHEN, SYDVKM. The germline V and J ends were trimmed by 8 bases and 1 base, with 15 bases remaining between them. The CDR3 region is CASSIPGRSNQPQHF. The CDR3 DNA sequence: TGTGCCAGCTCAATCCCGGGCAGGAGCAATCAGCCCCAGCATTTT.

The chain employs TRBV5-4 and TRBJ2-7; D not resolved. With 0 bases removed from V and 4 bases from J, the gap between germline ends came to 5 bases. Germline V gene data show CDR1 as SGHNT and CDR2 as YYREEE (reference sequence). The CDR3 spans 12 residues. CDR3 nucleotides: TGTGCCAGCAGCTTGGACGAGTACGAGCAGTACTTC. This sequence encodes CASSLDEYEQYF.

A note on this clone: At the DNA level, this CDR3 is encoded by other sequences in the same sample as well. The V call is TRBV12-5, the J call TRBJ2-1; the match to TRBD2 covers 9 bases. J lost 4 bases, V lost 5 bases, and 3 bases had no gene match. CDR3 length: 14 amino acids. The germline CDR1 and CDR2 sequences are LGHNT and FRNRAP. The CDR3 nucleotides are TGTGCTAGTGGTCTAGCGGGGATGTACAATGAGCAGTTCTTC. It specifies CASGLAGMYNEQFF.

On this clone: Only one base separates this from a far larger clonotype, so it likely reflects a read error. This chain joins TRBV2 and TRBJ2-6; 8 positions match TRBD1. Germline V gene sequence: CDR1 SNHLY, CDR2 FYNNEI. This CDR3 has 17 residues. J was trimmed by 0 bases and V by 5 bases; bases with no gene match: 6. The CDR3 DNA reads as TGTGCCAGCAGTTATCAAACAGGGGGCTCTGGGGCCAACGTCCTGACTTTC. Translated: CASSYQTGGSGANVLTF.

This chain joins TRBV25-1 and TRBJ2-7; D gene ambiguous. The germline V gene has CDR1 MGHDK and CDR2 SYGVNS. CDR3 length: 11 amino acids. V shed 3 bases and J shed 4 bases, with 4 bases lying between them. CDR3 loop: CASSDPYEQYF. The DNA for the CDR3 is TGTGCCAGCAGTGACCCTTACGAGCAGTACTTC.

Many counts were recorded for this clone. V usage is TRBV11-2 and J usage is TRBJ1-4, with a weak D call TRBD1 (5 bases). Germline V gene data show CDR1 as SGHAT and CDR2 as FQNNGV. The CDR3 is 15 amino acids. Trimming cost V 0 bases and J 5 bases, with 10 bases left between them. The CDR3 sequence: CASSLDQGGNEKLFF. In nucleotides, the CDR3 is TGTGCCAGCAGCTTAGACCAGGGTGGAAATGAAAAACTGTTTTTT.

CDR3 sequence reads: CASSFSQATNEKLFF. CDR3 sequence (DNA): TGTGCCAGTAGTTTTTCACAGGCAACTAATGAAAAACTGTTTTTT. The chain joins TRBV19 to TRBJ1-4; tentative D call: TRBD1 (5 bases). CDR3 length: 15 amino acids. From germline, CDR1 is LNHDA and CDR2 SQIVND (reference sequence). V was pared by 5 bases and J by 0 bases, with 10 bases between. The full variable domain, rest sourced from reference TRBV19 and TRBJ1-4, is DGGITQSPKYLFRKEGQNVTLSCEQNLNHDAMYWYRQDPGQGLRLIYYSQIVNDFQKGDIAEGYSVSREKKESFPLTVTSAQKNPTAFYLCASSFSQATNEKLFFGSGTQLSVL.

As to this clone: Other DNA sequences from this sample encode an identical CDR3 as well. CDR3 amino acids: CASSPEYLSTDTQYF. The DNA of the CDR3 is TGTGCCAGCTCACCGGAATATCTATCTACAGATACGCAGTATTTT. The chain couples TRBV18 to TRBJ2-3, with D unclear. This CDR3 is 15 amino acids long. Trimming took off 3 bases at V and 3 bases at J, with 13 bases between the two ends. CDR1 KGHSH and CDR2 LQKENI come from the germline V gene. The variable domain in full, completed from reference TRBV18 and TRBJ2-3, reads NAGVMQNPRHLVRRRGQEARLRCSPMKGHSHVYWYRQLPEEGLKFMVYLQKENIIDESGMPKERFSAEFPKEGPSILRIQQVVRGDSAAYFCASSPEYLSTDTQYFGPGTRLTVL.

V usage is TRBV6-5 and J usage is TRBJ2-2; D not resolved. The germline gives CDR1 MNHEY, CDR2 SVGAGI. Trimming removed 1 base at V and 6 bases at J, with 9 bases between. The CDR3 runs to 14 residues. The CDR3 is CASSYFYNAGELFF. DNA for the CDR3: TGTGCCAGCAGTTACTTTTACAACGCCGGGGAGCTGTTTTTT.

The CDR3 region has the DNA TGTGCCAGCAGCTTGGAGCGGCCCCCGTCCTACAATGAGCAGTTCTTC. It specifies CASSLERPPSYNEQFF. The chain employs TRBV5-4 and TRBJ2-1, with a possible D match to TRBD2 (5 bases). Germline lookup yields CDR1 SGHNT and CDR2 YYREEE (reference sequence). The CDR3 has 16 amino acids. V was shortened by 0 bases and J by 1 base, with 11 bases between the two germline ends.

The rearrangement joins TRBV2 to TRBJ1-2, with D perhaps TRBD1 (6 bases). CDR3 size: 13 residues. The germline gives CDR1 SNHLY, CDR2 FYNNEI. The V gene lost 8 bases and the J gene lost 2 bases, with 12 bases spanning the gap. The CDR3 here is CASLDSLNYGYTF. CDR3 DNA: TGTGCCAGCTTGGACAGTTTAAACTATGGCTACACCTTC.

This clone came up once. The chain combines TRBV7-9 with TRBJ2-5, with a possible D match to TRBD1 (5 bases). Trimming removed 5 bases at V and 1 base at J, with 17 bases between. Germline V gives CDR1 SEHNR, CDR2 FQNEAQ (reference sequence). The CDR3 spans 16 residues. CDR3 nucleotides: TGTGCCAGCAGCCCCGCCTTTGTGGGGCGCCAAGAGACCCAGTACTTC. Translated: CASSPAFVGRQETQYF.

The chain joins TRBV27 to TRBJ2-2; D uncertain. The germline gives CDR1 MNHEY, CDR2 SMNVEV (reference sequence). Between the trimmed V and J ends, which lost 3 bases and 4 bases, there was a span of 12 bases. This CDR3 spans 15 amino acids. CDR3 DNA sequence: TGTGCCAGCAGTTTCCCCGATTCAGGCACCGGGGAGCTGTTTTTT. It is translated as CASSFPDSGTGELFF.

The chain couples TRBV7-3 to TRBJ2-7; weak D call: TRBD1 (6 bases). The CDR3 loop spans 13 amino acids. With 2 bases removed from V and 3 bases from J, the gap between germline ends came to 8 bases. Germline V gene sequence: CDR1 SGHTA, CDR2 FQGTGA. CDR3 amino acids: CASSLYRDYEQYF. DNA for the CDR3: TGTGCCAGCAGCTTATACAGGGACTACGAGCAGTACTTC.

The chain combines TRBV5-6 with TRBJ2-3; no clear D. This CDR3 region has 12 residues. Trimming shortened V by 4 bases and J by 6 bases, and 9 bases separated the two germline ends. Germline V gives CDR1 SGHDT, CDR2 YYEEEE. The CDR3: CASSTMGDTQYF. In DNA, the CDR3 is TGTGCCAGCAGCACCATGGGGGATACGCAGTATTTT.

Concerning this clone itself: Other DNA sequences of this sample code for an identical CDR3. The genes are TRBV5-1 and TRBJ2-3; 7 bases are a match to TRBD1. The CDR3 loop spans 13 amino acids. Germline CDR1 is SGHRS and CDR2 is YFSETQ. Trimming removed 4 bases from V and 5 bases from J; junction bases left unmatched: 4. In nucleotides, the CDR3 is TGCGCCAGCAGCCCGGACAGGCTAGATACGCAGTATTTT. Translated: CASSPDRLDTQYF.

This chain connects TRBV28 to TRBJ1-4, with no clear D. Germline CDR1 reads MDHEN; CDR2 reads SYDVKM. This CDR3 has 13 residues. V lost 6 bases and J lost 5, with 10 bases in between. The CDR3 protein is CASSPRLNEKLFF. CDR3 bases: TGTGCCAGCAGCCCAAGGCTCAATGAAAAACTGTTTTTT.

The J gene is TRBJ2-7, the V gene TRBV29-1; D uncertain. This CDR3 contains 14 residues. Trimming shortened V by 5 bases and J by 0 bases, and 14 bases separated the two germline ends. Germline V gene sequence: CDR1 SQVTM, CDR2 ANQGSEA. CDR3 sequence reads: CSVRLGQNSYEQYF. The CDR3 region has the DNA TGCAGCGTTAGACTCGGGCAGAACTCCTACGAGCAGTACTTC.